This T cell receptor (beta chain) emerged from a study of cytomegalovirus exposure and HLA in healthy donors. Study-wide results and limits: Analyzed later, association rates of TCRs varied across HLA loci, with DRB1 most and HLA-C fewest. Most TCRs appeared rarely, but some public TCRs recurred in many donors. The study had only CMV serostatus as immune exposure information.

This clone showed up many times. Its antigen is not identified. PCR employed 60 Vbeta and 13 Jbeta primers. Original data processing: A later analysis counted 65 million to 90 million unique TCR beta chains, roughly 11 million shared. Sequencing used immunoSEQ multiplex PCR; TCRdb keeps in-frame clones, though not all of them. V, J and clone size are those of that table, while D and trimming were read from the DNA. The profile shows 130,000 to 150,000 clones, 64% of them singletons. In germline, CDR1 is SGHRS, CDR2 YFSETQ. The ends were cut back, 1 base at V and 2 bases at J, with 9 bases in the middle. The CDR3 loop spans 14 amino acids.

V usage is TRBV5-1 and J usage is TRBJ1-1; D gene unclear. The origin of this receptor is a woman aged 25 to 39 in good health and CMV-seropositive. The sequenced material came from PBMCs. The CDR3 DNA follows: TGCGCCAGCAGCTTGCACGGTTCAAACACTGAAGCTTTCTTT. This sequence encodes CASSLHGSNTEAFF.